Shown below are 9 T cell receptor beta chains from a single sample sequenced in a study of response to subunit inactivated influenza vaccine. TCRdb passed the RT-PCR reads through MiXCR, listing each CDR3 protein once. The data show some 300,000 distinct CDR3 sequences, with roughly 22% seen just once and about a tenth held by the top ten. Material: PBMCs from blood, obtained about 19 months after vaccination. The receptors stem from a man between 50 and 70 years old who received an inactivated influenza vaccine.

The rearrangement links TRBV6-1 to TRBJ2-5, with 9 bases fitting TRBD1. Germline assignment: CDR1 MNHNS and CDR2 SASEGT. The V segment lost 3 bases and the J segment 4 bases; nucleotides outside the gene matches: 0. The CDR3 covers 13 residues. The CDR3 DNA follows: TGTGCCAGCAGTGAGGGACAGGGAGAGACCCAGTACTTC. Its translation is CASSEGQGETQYF.

The chain carries TRBV19 and TRBJ1-5, with 9 bases lining up with TRBD1. The CDR3 runs 15 residues. Trimming took 5 bases from V and 3 from J; bases not matched to a gene: 5. CDR1 and CDR2 from the germline V gene are LNHDA and SQIVND (reference sequence). The CDR3 is CASSLRTGANQPQHF. The CDR3 bases are TGTGCCAGTAGTCTACGGACAGGGGCCAATCAGCCCCAGCATTTT.

The CDR3 protein is CSALPGQRGYGYTF. In nucleotides, the CDR3 is TGCAGTGCCTTGCCGGGACAGCGAGGCTATGGCTACACCTTC. This sequence joins TRBV20-1 and TRBJ1-2; 7 bases line up with TRBD1. V dropped 6 bases and J dropped 4; count of bases not matched to a gene: 11. CDR1 and CDR2 from the germline V gene are DFQATT and SNEGSKA (reference sequence). There are 14 residues in the CDR3.

This clonotype was counted only a few times. V and J are TRBV6-1 and TRBJ2-3, with D unclear. Trimming pared 6 bases from V and 9 bases from J, leaving 19 bases between. The CDR3 sequence is 14 residues long. CDR1 MNHNS and CDR2 SASEGT come from the germline V gene. The CDR3 bases are TGTGCCAGCAGCCGCCCGGCCGGTAATAGGACGCAGTATTTT. Its translation: CASSRPAGNRTQYF.

The chain links TRBV20-1 to TRBJ1-4; D is ambiguous. This CDR3 has 15 amino acids. The germline gives CDR1 DFQATT, CDR2 SNEGSKA (reference sequence). V was shortened by 0 bases and J by 5 bases, with 13 bases between the two germline ends. The CDR3 loop is CSARDRRAGNEKLFF. CDR3 nucleotides: TGCAGTGCTAGAGATAGAAGGGCTGGCAATGAAAAACTGTTTTTT.

This chain joins TRBV28 and TRBJ2-7; possible D gene TRBD1, 6 bases. The CDR3 loop spans 15 amino acids. Germline assignment: CDR1 MDHEN and CDR2 SYDVKM. Trimming took off 5 bases at V and 0 bases at J, with 14 bases between the two ends. As DNA, the CDR3 is TGTGCCAGCAGTACCCGCAGGGGCTACTCCTACGAGCAGTACTTC. Residues: CASSTRRGYSYEQYF.

There are a few counts of this clonotype. This chain connects TRBV6-1 to TRBJ2-3; 8 bases agree with TRBD2. The CDR3 extends over 16 amino acids. V dropped 0 bases and J dropped 4; count of bases not matched to a gene: 6. Germline assignment: CDR1 MNHNS and CDR2 SASEGT. The CDR3 loop reads CASSEAGLAGPDTQYF. The CDR3 DNA reads TGTGCCAGCAGTGAAGCTGGCCTAGCGGGCCCAGATACGCAGTATTTT.

A few counts support this clonotype. The rearrangement links TRBV5-1 to TRBJ1-1, with D hard to call. The CDR3 has 13 residues. V lost 4 bases and J 1 base, leaving 8 bases between the germline ends. The germline gives CDR1 SGHRS, CDR2 YFSETQ. The CDR3 sequence is CASSNMGNTEAFF. CDR3 nucleotide sequence: TGCGCCAGCAGCAACATGGGGAACACTGAAGCTTTCTTT.

The chain uses TRBV6-5 and TRBJ2-2; a weak D match, TRBD2 (5 bases). This CDR3 has 16 residues. Germline lookup yields CDR1 MNHEY and CDR2 SVGAGI. V was clipped by 0 bases and J by 4 bases, with 12 bases between them. The CDR3 reads CASSYSTGKFTGELFF. The CDR3 DNA is TGTGCCAGCAGTTACTCGACGGGGAAATTCACCGGGGAGCTGTTTTTT.